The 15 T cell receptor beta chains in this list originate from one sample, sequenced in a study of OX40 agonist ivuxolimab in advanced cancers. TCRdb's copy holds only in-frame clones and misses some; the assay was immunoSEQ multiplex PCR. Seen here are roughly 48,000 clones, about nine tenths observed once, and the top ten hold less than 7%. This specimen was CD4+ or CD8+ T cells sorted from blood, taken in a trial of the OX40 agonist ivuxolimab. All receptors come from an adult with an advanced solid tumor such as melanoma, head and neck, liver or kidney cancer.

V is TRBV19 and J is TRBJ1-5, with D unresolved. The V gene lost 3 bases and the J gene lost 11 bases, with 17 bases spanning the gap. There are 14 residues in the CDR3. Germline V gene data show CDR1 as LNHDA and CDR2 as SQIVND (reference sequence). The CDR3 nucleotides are TGTGCCAGTAGTATCATGCAGCGGTCGGTGACCCAGCATTTT. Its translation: CASSIMQRSVTQHF. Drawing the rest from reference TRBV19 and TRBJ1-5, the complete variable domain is DGGITQSPKYLFRKEGQNVTLSCEQNLNHDAMYWYRQDPGQGLRLIYYSQIVNDFQKGDIAEGYSVSREKKESFPLTVTSAQKNPTAFYLCASSIMQRSVTQHFGDGTRLSIL.

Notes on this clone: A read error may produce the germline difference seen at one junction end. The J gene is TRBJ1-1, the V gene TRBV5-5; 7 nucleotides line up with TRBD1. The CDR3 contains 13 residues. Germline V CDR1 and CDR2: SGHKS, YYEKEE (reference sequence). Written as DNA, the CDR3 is TGTGCCAGCAGCTTGGACCAGGGGGTCCGGGCGGTCTTT. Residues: CASSLDQGVRAVF.

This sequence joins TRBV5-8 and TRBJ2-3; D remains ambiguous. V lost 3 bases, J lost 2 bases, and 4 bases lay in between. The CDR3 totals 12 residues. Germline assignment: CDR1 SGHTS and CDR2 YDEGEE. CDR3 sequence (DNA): TGTGCCAGCAGCTCCCCCACAGATACGCAGTATTTT. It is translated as CASSSPTDTQYF.

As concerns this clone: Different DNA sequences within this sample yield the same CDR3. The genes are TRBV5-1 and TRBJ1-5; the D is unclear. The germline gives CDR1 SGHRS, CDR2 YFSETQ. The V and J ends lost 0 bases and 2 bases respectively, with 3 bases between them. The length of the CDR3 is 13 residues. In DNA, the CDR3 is TGCGCCAGCAGCTTGGACGGCAATCAGCCCCAGCATTTT. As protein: CASSLDGNQPQHF. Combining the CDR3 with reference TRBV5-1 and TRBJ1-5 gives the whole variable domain KAGVTQTPRYLIKTRGQQVTLSCSPISGHRSVSWYQQTPGQGLQFLFEYFSETQRNKGNFPGRFSGRQFSNSRSEMNVSTLELGDSALYLCASSLDGNQPQHFGDGTRLSIL.

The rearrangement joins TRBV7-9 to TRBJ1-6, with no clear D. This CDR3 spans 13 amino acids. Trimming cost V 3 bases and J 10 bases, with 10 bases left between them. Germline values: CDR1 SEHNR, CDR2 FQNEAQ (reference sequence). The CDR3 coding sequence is TGTGCCAGCAGCTTTATCTCGGAGTCACCCCTCCACTTT. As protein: CASSFISESPLHF.

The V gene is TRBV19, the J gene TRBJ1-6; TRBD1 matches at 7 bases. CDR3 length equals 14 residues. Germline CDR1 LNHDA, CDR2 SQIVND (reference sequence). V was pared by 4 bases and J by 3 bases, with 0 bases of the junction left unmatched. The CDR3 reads CASSRDSYNSPLHF. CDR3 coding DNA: TGTGCCAGTAGTAGGGACAGCTATAATTCACCCCTCCACTTT.

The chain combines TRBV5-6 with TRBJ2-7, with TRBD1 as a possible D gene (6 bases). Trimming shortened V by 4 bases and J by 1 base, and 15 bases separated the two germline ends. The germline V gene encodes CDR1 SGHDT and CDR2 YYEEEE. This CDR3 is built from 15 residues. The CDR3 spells CASSPPPGASYEQYF. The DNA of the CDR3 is TGTGCCAGCAGCCCCCCACCAGGGGCGTCCTACGAGCAGTACTTC. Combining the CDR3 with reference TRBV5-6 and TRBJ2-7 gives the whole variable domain DAGVTQSPTHLIKTRGQQVTLRCSPKSGHDTVSWYQQALGQGPQFIFQYYEEEERQRGNFPDRFSGHQFPNYSSELNVNALLLGDSALYLCASSPPPGASYEQYFGPGTRLTVT.

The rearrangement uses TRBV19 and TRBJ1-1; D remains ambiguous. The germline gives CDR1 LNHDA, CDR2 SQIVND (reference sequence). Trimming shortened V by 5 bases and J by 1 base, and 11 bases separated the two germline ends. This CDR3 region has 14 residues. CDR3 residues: CASSPGRGNTEAFF. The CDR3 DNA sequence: TGTGCCAGTAGTCCCGGACGGGGGAACACTGAAGCTTTCTTT.

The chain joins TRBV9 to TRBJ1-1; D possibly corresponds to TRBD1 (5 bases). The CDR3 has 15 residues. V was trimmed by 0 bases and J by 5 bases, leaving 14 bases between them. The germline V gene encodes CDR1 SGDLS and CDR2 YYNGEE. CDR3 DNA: TGTGCCAGCAGCGTAGCTCCGGCTGGGGGTACTGAAGCTTTCTTT. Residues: CASSVAPAGGTEAFF.

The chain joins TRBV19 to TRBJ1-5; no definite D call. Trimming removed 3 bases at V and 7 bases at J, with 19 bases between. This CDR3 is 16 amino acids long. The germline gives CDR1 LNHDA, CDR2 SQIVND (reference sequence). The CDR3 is CASSINQLLVGQPQHF. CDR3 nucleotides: TGTGCCAGTAGTATTAACCAGTTACTGGTGGGGCAGCCCCAGCATTTT.

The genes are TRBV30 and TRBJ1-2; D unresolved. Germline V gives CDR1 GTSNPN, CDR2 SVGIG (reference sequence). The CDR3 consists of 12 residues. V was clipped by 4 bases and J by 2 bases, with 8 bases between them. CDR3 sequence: CAWTRENYGYTF. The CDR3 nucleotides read TGTGCCTGGACTAGGGAGAACTATGGCTACACCTTC. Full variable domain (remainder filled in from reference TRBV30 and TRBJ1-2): SQTIHQWPATLVQPVGSPLSLECTVEGTSNPNLYWYRQAAGRGLQLLFYSVGIGQISSEVPQNLSASRPQDRQFILSSKKLLLSDSGFYLCAWTRENYGYTFGSGTRLTVV.

The CDR3 region has the DNA TGTGCCAGCAGCCCCAGGACCGACTATGGCTACACCTTC. The encoded protein is CASSPRTDYGYTF. The chain uses TRBV7-2 and TRBJ1-2, with D uncertain. The CDR3 spans 13 residues. The V and J ends lost 5 bases and 3 bases respectively, with 10 bases between them. The V gene's germline CDR1 is SGHTA and CDR2 FQGNSA.

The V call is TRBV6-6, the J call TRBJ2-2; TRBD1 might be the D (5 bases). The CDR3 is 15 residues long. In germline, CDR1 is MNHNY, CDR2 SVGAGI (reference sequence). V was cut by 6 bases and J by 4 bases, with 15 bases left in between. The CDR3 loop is CASSSGIGLTGELFF. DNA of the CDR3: TGTGCCAGCAGCTCAGGGATTGGGCTCACCGGGGAGCTGTTTTTT.

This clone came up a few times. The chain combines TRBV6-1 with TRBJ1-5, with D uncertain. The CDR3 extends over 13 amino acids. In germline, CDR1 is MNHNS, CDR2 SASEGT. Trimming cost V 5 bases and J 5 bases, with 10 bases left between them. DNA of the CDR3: TGTGCCAGCAGTTCTGCGAGAGATCAGCCCCAGCATTTT. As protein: CASSSARDQPQHF.

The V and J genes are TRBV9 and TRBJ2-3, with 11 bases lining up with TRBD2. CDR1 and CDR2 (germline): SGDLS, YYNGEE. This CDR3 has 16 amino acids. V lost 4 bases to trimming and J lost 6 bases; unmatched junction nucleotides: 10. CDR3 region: CASSPRTSGGGDTQYF. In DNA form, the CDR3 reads TGTGCCAGCAGCCCGAGAACTAGCGGGGGAGGGGATACGCAGTATTTT.